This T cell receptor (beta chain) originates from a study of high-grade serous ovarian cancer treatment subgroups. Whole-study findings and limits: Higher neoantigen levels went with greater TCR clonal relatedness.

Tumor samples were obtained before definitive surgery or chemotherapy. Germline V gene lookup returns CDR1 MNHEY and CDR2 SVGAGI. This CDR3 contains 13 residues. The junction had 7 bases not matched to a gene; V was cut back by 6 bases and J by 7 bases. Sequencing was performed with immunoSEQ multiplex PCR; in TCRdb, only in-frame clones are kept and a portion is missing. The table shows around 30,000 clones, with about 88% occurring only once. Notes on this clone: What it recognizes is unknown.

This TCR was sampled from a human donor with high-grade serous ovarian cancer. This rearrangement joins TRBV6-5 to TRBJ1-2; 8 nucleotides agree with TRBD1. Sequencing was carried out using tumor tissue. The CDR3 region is CASRGHDRGGYTF. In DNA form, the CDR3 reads TGTGCCAGCAGAGGACACGACAGGGGTGGCTACACCTTC.